This T cell receptor (beta chain) originates from a study of blood T cell repertoires in COVID-19. In the study's own analysis: For nucleated cells, counts were estimated from reference gene primer amplification. Using immunoSEQ multiplex PCR, the repertoire was profiled, and TCRdb retains in-frame clones only, with some absent. That table furnishes V, J and clone size, whereas the DNA furnished D and trimming. The sample has 150,000 to 200,000 clones, 90% seen once. The length of the CDR3 is 11 residues. CDR1 and CDR2 from the germline V gene are MDHEN and SYDVKM. The TCR originated in a man aged 50 to 60 with acute or convalescent COVID-19. The sample was peripheral blood. The chain couples TRBV28 to TRBJ1-4, with TRBD1 matching 10 bases. DNA of the CDR3: TGTGGGACAGGGGGTATGGAAAAACTGTTTTTT. As protein: CGTGGMEKLFF.